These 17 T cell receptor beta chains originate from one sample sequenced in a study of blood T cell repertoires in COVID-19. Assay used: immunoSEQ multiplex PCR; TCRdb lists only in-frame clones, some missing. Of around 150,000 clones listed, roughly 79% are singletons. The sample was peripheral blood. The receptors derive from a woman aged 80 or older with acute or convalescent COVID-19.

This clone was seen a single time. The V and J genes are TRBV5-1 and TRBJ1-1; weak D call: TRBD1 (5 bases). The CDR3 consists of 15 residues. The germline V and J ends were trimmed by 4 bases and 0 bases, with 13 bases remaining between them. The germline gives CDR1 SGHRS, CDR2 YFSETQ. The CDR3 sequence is CASSTRAQVNTEAFF. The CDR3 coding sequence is TGCGCCAGCAGCACTCGGGCACAGGTGAACACTGAAGCTTTCTTT.

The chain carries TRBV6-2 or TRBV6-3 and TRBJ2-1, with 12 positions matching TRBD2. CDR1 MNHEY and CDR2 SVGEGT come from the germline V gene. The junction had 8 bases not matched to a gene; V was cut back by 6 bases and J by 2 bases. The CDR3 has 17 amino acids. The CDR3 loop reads CASSPRTSGMTYNEQFF. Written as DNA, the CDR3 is TGTGCCAGCAGCCCACGGACTAGCGGGATGACCTACAATGAGCAGTTCTTC.

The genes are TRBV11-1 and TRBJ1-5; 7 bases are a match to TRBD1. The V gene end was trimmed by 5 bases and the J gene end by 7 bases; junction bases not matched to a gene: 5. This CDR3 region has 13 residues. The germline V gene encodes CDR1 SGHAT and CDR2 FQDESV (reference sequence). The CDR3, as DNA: TGTGCCAGCAGCCAGGGGGAAAGACAGCCCCAGCATTTT. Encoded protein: CASSQGERQPQHF.

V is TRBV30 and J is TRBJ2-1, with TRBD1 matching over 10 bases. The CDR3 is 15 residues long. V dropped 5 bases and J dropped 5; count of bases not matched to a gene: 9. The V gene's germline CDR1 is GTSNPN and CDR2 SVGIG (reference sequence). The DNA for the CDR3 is TGTGCCTGGCACGGGACAGGGGACATAAACAATGAGCAGTTCTTC. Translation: CAWHGTGDINNEQFF.

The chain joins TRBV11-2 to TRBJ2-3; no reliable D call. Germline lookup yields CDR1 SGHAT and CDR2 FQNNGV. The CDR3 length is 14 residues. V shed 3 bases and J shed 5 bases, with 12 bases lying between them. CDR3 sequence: CASSFTGAKDTQYF. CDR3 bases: TGTGCCAGCAGCTTCACCGGAGCAAAAGATACGCAGTATTTT.

The CDR3 DNA follows: TGCGCCAGCAGCTTGGAACAGGGGGCAGGTGGCTACACCTTC. Translated, it gives CASSLEQGAGGYTF. The V call is TRBV5-1, the J call TRBJ1-2; the match to TRBD1 covers 9 bases. The CDR3 is 14 amino acids. Germline-derived CDR1 and CDR2 are SGHRS and YFSETQ. V trimming: 0 bases; J trimming: 7 bases; junction bases outside the gene matches: 4.

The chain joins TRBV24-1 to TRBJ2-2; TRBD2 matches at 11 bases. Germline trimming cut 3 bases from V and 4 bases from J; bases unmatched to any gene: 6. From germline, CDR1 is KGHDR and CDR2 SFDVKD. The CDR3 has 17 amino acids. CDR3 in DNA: TGTGCCACCAGTGATACTAGCGGGAGTGCGCGCACCGGGGAGCTGTTTTTT. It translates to CATSDTSGSARTGELFF.

CDR3 sequence: CASRPAGTTSEQFF. The CDR3 DNA sequence: TGTGCCAGCAGACCCGCCGGGACTACCAGTGAGCAGTTCTTC. This chain uses TRBV11-2 with TRBJ2-1, with 7 bases that match TRBD2. Germline CDR1 and CDR2: SGHAT and FQNNGV. The CDR3 contains 14 residues. Germline trimming cut 6 bases from V and 9 bases from J; bases unmatched to any gene: 11.

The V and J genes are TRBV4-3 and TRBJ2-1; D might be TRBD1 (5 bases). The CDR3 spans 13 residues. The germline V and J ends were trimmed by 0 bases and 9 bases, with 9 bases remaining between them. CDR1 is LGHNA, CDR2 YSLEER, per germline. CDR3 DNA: TGCGCCAGCAGCCAAGATAAGGGGCCTGAGCAGTTCTTC. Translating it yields CASSQDKGPEQFF.

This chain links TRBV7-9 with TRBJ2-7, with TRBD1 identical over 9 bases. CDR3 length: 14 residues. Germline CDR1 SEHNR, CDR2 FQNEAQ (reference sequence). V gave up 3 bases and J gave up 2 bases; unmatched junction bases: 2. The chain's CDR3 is CASSLDRGAYEQYF. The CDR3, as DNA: TGTGCCAGCAGCTTGGACAGGGGCGCCTACGAGCAGTACTTC.

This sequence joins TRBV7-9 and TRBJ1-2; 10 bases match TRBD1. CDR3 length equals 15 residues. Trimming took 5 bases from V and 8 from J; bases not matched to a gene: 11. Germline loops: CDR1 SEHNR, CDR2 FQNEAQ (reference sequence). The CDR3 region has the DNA TGTGCCAGCAGCAGAGCCGGGACAGGGGCCGGAGGCTACACCTTC. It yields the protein CASSRAGTGAGGYTF.

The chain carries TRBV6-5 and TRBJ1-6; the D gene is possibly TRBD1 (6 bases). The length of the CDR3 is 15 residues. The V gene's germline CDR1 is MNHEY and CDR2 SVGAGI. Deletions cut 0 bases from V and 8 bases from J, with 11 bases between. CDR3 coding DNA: TGTGCCAGCAGTTACTCGGGACATATGGATTCACCCCTCCACTTT. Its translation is CASSYSGHMDSPLHF.

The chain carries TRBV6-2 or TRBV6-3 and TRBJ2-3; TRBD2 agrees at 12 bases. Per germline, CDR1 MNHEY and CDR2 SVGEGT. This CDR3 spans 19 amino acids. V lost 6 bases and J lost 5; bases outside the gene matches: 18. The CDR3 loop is CASSLPRNLAGGRKDTQYF. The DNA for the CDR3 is TGTGCCAGCAGCTTACCACGGAATCTAGCGGGAGGGCGTAAAGATACGCAGTATTTT.

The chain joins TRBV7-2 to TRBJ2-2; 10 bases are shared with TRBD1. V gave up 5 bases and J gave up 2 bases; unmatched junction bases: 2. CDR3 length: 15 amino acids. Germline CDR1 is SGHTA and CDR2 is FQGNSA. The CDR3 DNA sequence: TGTGCCAGCAGCAGACAGGGGGCTAACACCGGGGAGCTGTTTTTT. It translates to CASSRQGANTGELFF.

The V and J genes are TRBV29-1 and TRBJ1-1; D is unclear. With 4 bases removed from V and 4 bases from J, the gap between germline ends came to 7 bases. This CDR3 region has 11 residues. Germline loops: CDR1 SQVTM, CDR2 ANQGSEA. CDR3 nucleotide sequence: TGCAGCGTTGCACGAGGCACTGAAGCTTTCTTT. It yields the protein CSVARGTEAFF.

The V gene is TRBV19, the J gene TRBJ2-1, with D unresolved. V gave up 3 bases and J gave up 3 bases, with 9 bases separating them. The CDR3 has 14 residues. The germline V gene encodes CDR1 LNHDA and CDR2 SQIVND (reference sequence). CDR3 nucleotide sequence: TGTGCCAGTAGTATTCCCTTTATCTACAATGAGCAGTTCTTC. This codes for CASSIPFIYNEQFF.

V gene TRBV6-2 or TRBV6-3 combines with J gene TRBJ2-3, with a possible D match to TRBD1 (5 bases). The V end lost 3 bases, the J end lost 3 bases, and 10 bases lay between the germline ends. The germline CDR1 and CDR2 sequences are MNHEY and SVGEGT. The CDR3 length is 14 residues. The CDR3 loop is CASSYGALTDTQYF. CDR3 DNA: TGTGCCAGCAGTTATGGGGCCTTGACAGATACGCAGTATTTT.